This entry concerns a single TCR beta chain. The target of this receptor is not known. No quality values exist for individual bases; no much larger clone is one base distant. The immunoSEQ Assay was the method used to sequence TCRbeta CDR3 regions. After extraction, genomic DNA underwent amplification by bias-controlled multiplex PCR, followed by high-throughput sequencing. In the original analysis: Collapsing and filtering of sequences were performed to quantify the absolute abundance of each unique TCRbeta CDR3 region. T cell fraction was estimated by normalizing TCRbeta template counts to usable DNA, with usable DNA measured through amplification of reference genes found in all nucleated cells. Repertoire TCRs were annotated as SARS-CoV-2-specific by exact matching of V gene, CDR3 amino acid sequence and J gene to a known reactive TCR set. MIRA supplied the reference SARS-CoV-2 TCR set, which was filtered for enrichment in COVID-19-positive ImmuneCODE repertoires so that public or cross-reactive TCRs were removed. Using the MIRA antigens, annotated TCRs were further analysed by specific ORF or by position within an ORF. Depth was the summed frequency of annotated unique rearrangements, while breadth was defined as annotated unique rearrangements over total unique productive rearrangements. TCR breadth was compared between groups using two-sided Wilcoxon rank-sum tests. TCRdb obtained this table from immuneACCESS and retained in-frame rearrangements with V and J assigned. These tables miss some clones; where compared with another copy, unresolved V genes account for less than half of the shortfall, and the remainder is unexplained. V and J calls and clone size are copied from that table; D and trimming were computed from the DNA. For this sample there are about 240,000 clones; 85% to 90% appear just once. Of the sample, about 10% falls within the top ten clones.

The treatment or condition label corresponds to: 15 to 20 received Ad26.COV2.S at low or high dose, single or two shots; 5 received placebo; per-sample allocation not given. Repertoires of vaccine and placebo recipients were sequenced from samples collected on day 63 after the first injection. Cohort 1b enrolled around 24 adults aged 18-55 years at a single site in Boston, USA, between 29 July and 7 August 2020. Ad26.COV2.S was a replication-incompetent adenovirus type 26 vector that expressed a prefusion-stabilized SARS-CoV-2 spike protein derived from the original Wuhan strain. Trimming at the junction amounts to 5 bases on V and 8 bases on J, and the germline ends lie 24 bases apart. From its cysteine to its phenylalanine, the CDR3 spans 16 amino acids. Only the CDR3 region is kept as DNA, spanning 48 bases read in frame from base 1. From a lookup of the germline V gene, CDR1 and CDR2 are MRHNA and SNTAGT.

This record belongs to a study of Ad26.COV2.S vaccination and SARS-CoV-2 variants (TCRdb year 2021). Some background on the complete study: Vaccine-arm donors came from COV1001, a multicentre, randomized, double-blind, placebo-controlled phase I-IIa trial of Ad26.COV2.S in healthy adults. Ad26.COV2.S was administered intramuscularly at 5 x 10^10 or 1 x 10^11 viral particles, either as a single shot or as two shots given 56 days apart. Sequencing of the TCRbeta repertoire served to evaluate the specificity and breadth of SARS-CoV-2-reactive T cell receptors following Ad26.COV2.S vaccination. The TCR-sequenced set comprised about 30 samples: 19 Ad26.COV2.S vaccine recipients, 5 placebo recipients and 8 SARS-CoV-2 convalescent individuals. Trial participants were randomized into five groups of five: low-dose or high-dose Ad26.COV2.S given once or twice, or placebo on both occasions. Blinding of investigators to trial group allocation was maintained during experiments and outcome assessment. Beyond this particular receptor, the publication reports: Comparing responses between vaccine doses or regimens was not something the study was powered to do. Substantial breadth of spike-specific CD8+ and CD4+ T cell responses was reported after vaccination. Higher spike-specific TCR breadth was observed in Ad26.COV2.S recipients than in placebo recipients (P = 0.0014). The authors noted that the TCR breadth and depth analyses may have underestimated total T cell responses. Vaccine and placebo recipients had comparable non-spike TCR breadth, which fits with the vaccine containing only spike.

This sequence originates from a person aged 18-65 years who received the Ad26.COV2.S COVID-19 vaccine or a placebo. This material consisted of peripheral blood, taken in a trial of Ad26.COV2.S vaccine versus placebo. The receptor chain draws on TRBV6-4 and TRBJ1-2; D gene: possibly TRBD1, on 5 matching bases. The CDR3 corresponds to CASSRNFDSLTFGYTF. The nucleotides read TGTGCCAGCAGTCGTAACTTCGACAGTTTAACGTTCGGCTACACCTTC.